These 12 T cell receptor beta chains originate from one sample sequenced in a study of blood T cell repertoires in COVID-19. The table came from immunoSEQ multiplex PCR; TCRdb's copy has only in-frame clones and leaves some out. This table holds roughly 84,000 clones, about 79% found once. The sample taken for sequencing was peripheral blood. These receptors were collected from a woman aged 45-60 years with acute or convalescent COVID-19.

The V and J genes are TRBV15 and TRBJ1-2; D ambiguous. The CDR3 length is 13 residues. CDR1 and CDR2 (germline): LNHNV, YYDKDF (reference sequence). Trimming pared 0 bases from V and 7 bases from J, leaving 9 bases between. Written as DNA, the CDR3 is TGTGCCACCAGCAGAGATGGCTGGAGTGGCTACACCTTC. Translation gives CATSRDGWSGYTF.

V usage is TRBV28 and J usage is TRBJ1-3; the D gene is possibly TRBD1 (5 bases). This CDR3 comprises 14 residues. Germline CDR1 reads MDHEN; CDR2 reads SYDVKM. V was shortened by 6 bases and J by 2 bases, with 11 bases between the two germline ends. The DNA for the CDR3 is TGTGCCAGCAGGACAGCAGGGCCTGGAAACACCATATATTTT. Amino acids: CASRTAGPGNTIYF. The full variable domain, its missing parts supplied by reference TRBV28 and TRBJ1-3, is DVKVTQSSRYLVKRTGEKVFLECVQDMDHENMFWYRQDPGLGLRLIYFSYDVKMKEKGDIPEGYSVSREKKERFSLILESASTNQTSMYLCASRTAGPGNTIYFGEGSWLTVV.

V and J are TRBV13 and TRBJ1-4, with D possibly TRBD1 on 6 matching bases. V shed 5 bases and J shed 0 bases, with 7 bases lying between them. Germline CDR1 reads PRHDT; CDR2 reads FYEKMQ (reference sequence). The CDR3 loop spans 14 amino acids. CDR3 DNA: TGTGCCAGCAGCCCAGGGGCAACTAATGAAAAACTGTTTTTT. Its translation: CASSPGATNEKLFF.

The rearrangement links TRBV19 to TRBJ1-2; D is unclear. V lost 4 bases and J 6 bases, leaving 12 bases between the germline ends. CDR3 length: 13 residues. Germline CDR1 and CDR2: LNHDA and SQIVND (reference sequence). The CDR3 DNA sequence: TGTGCCAGTAGTAGGAGGGTAATTGATGGCTACACCTTC. Protein: CASSRRVIDGYTF.

DNA of the CDR3: TGTGCCAGCAGCCAAGTAAACACCGGGGAGCTGTTTTTT. This encodes CASSQVNTGELFF. The chain couples TRBV3-1 (or the pseudogene TRBV3-2) to TRBJ2-2; D is undetermined. The CDR3 covers 13 residues. Germline V gene sequence: CDR1 LGHDT, CDR2 YNNKEL (reference sequence). V was clipped by 1 base and J by 2 bases, with 2 bases between them.

The rearrangement links TRBV27 to TRBJ2-2, with D maybe TRBD1 (5 bases). Looked up from germline, CDR1 is MNHEY and CDR2 is SMNVEV (reference sequence). The CDR3 runs to 14 residues. V was trimmed by 7 bases and J by 2 bases, leaving 11 bases between them. The DNA of the CDR3 is TGTGCCAGCACCTGGGGCGGAAACACCGGGGAGCTGTTTTTT. This translates into CASTWGGNTGELFF.

The chain links TRBV6-6 to TRBJ2-3; 12 positions agree with TRBD2. The CDR3 is made up of 17 amino acids. The ends lost 5 bases at V and 6 bases at J; junction bases unmatched: 12. CDR1 and CDR2 from the germline V gene are MNHNY and SVGAGI (reference sequence). CDR3 nucleotides: TGTGCCAGCAGTCCTGCCGGGACTAGCGGGCGACGGGATACGCAGTATTTT. Protein product: CASSPAGTSGRRDTQYF.

The chain uses TRBV2 and TRBJ2-5; 10 bases match TRBD2. V was pared by 3 bases and J by 2 bases, with 6 bases of the junction left unmatched. The CDR3 length is 16 residues. The germline CDR1 and CDR2 sequences are SNHLY and FYNNEI. CDR3: CASSDGTSGNQETQYF. Written as DNA, the CDR3 is TGTGCCAGCAGTGATGGCACTAGCGGGAATCAAGAGACCCAGTACTTC.

V gene TRBV6-5 combines with J gene TRBJ2-1; unclear D gene. Germline-derived CDR1 and CDR2 are MNHEY and SVGAGI. This CDR3 is built from 15 residues. V lost 4 bases and J 9 bases, leaving 19 bases between the germline ends. The CDR3 coding sequence is TGTGCCAGCAGTTTCAATCGCCTAGTTCGTAGTGAGCAGTTCTTC. This translates into CASSFNRLVRSEQFF.

This chain uses TRBV7-9 with TRBJ2-7; D not resolved. Between the trimmed V and J ends, which lost 1 base and 4 bases, there was a span of 5 bases. The CDR3 covers 12 residues. CDR1 and CDR2 from the germline V gene are SEHNR and FQNEAQ (reference sequence). The CDR3 nucleotides are TGTGCCAGCAGCTTAGTTATTTACGAGCAGTACTTC. Amino acid sequence: CASSLVIYEQYF. The full variable domain, rest sourced from reference TRBV7-9 and TRBJ2-7, is DTGVSQNPRHKITKRGQNVTFRCDPISEHNRLYWYRQTLGQGPEFLTYFQNEAQLEKSRLLSDRFSAERPKGSFSTLEIQRTEQGDSAMYLCASSLVIYEQYFGPGTRLTVT.

In DNA form, the CDR3 reads TGTGCCAGTACCAGGACAGGGGGCACTGGAAACACCATATATTTT. Protein: CASTRTGGTGNTIYF. The chain combines TRBV19 with TRBJ1-3, with TRBD1 matching over 11 bases. CDR1 and CDR2 (germline): LNHDA, SQIVND (reference sequence). Trimming took 7 bases from V and 2 from J; bases not matched to a gene: 4. CDR3 size: 15 residues. Supplemented by reference TRBV19 and TRBJ1-3, the full variable domain reads DGGITQSPKYLFRKEGQNVTLSCEQNLNHDAMYWYRQDPGQGLRLIYYSQIVNDFQKGDIAEGYSVSREKKESFPLTVTSAQKNPTAFYLCASTRTGGTGNTIYFGEGSWLTVV.

V and J are TRBV28 and TRBJ2-3; 7 nucleotides match TRBD2. In germline, CDR1 is MDHEN, CDR2 SYDVKM. The junction had 2 bases not matched to a gene; V was cut back by 2 bases and J by 0 bases. The CDR3 is 15 amino acids. CDR3 residues: CASSLAGVSTDTQYF. The DNA for the CDR3 is TGTGCCAGCAGTTTAGCGGGGGTAAGCACAGATACGCAGTATTTT.